Listed below are T cell receptor beta chains from one sample, sequenced in a study of graft-versus-host responses after intestinal transplantation. Their antigen targets remain unknown. Sequenced by immunoSEQ multiplex PCR; TCRdb stores in-frame clones only, minus some. The sample lists approximately 80,000 clones; around nine tenths were seen once. The starting material was unstimulated CD4+ T cells sorted from spleen or lymph node cells, obtained before intestinal transplant. Receptor source: a human donor who received an intestinal transplant. The CDR3 runs from the conserved cysteine through the conserved F or W. Fields, in order: clone size, V gene, D gene, J gene, CDR3 protein, CDR3 DNA. The D gene is left open where the match is weak. Size tells how often a clone was seen (once, few, many) or the class of an expanded clone, and some rows leave it out.

NA	TRBV19	TRBD2	TRBJ2-5	CASSVSSGIETQYF	TGTGCCAGTAGCGTTAGTAGCGGGATAGAGACCCAGTACTTC
NA	TRBV7-9	NA	TRBJ1-1	CASSLGPGTNTEAFF	TGTGCCAGCAGCTTAGGGCCTGGGACTAACACTGAAGCTTTCTTT
NA	TRBV6-4	NA	TRBJ1-2	CASSASTGPYGYTF	TGTGCCAGCAGTGCCTCCACAGGTCCCTATGGCTACACCTTC
NA	TRBV30	NA	TRBJ2-3	CALEGFNTDTQYF	TGTGCCTTAGAGGGCTTCAACACAGATACGCAGTATTTT
NA	TRBV11-2	TRBD1	TRBJ2-7	CASSRLSQGAYEQYF	TGTGCCAGCAGCCGACTGTCTCAGGGGGCCTACGAGCAGTACTTC
NA	TRBV6-5	TRBD2	TRBJ2-5	CASRGGRGQETQYF	TGTGCCAGCAGGGGGGGGAGAGGACAAGAGACCCAGTACTTC
NA	TRBV5-5	NA	TRBJ2-1	CASSLVMSYNEQFF	TGTGCCAGCAGCTTGGTCATGTCCTACAATGAGCAGTTCTTC
NA	TRBV7-8	TRBD1	TRBJ1-2	CASSLTDRGQGYTF	TGTGCCAGCAGTCTGACCGACAGGGGGCAAGGCTACACCTTC
once	TRBV2	NA	TRBJ1-1	CASSRHIMNTEAFF	TGTGCCAGCAGTCGACACATCATGAACACTGAAGCTTTCTTT
NA	TRBV29-1	NA	TRBJ1-2	CSVAYRSANYGYTF	TGCAGCGTTGCGTACAGATCAGCTAACTATGGCTACACCTTC
few	TRBV29-1	TRBD2	TRBJ2-4	CSISGEGSKNIQYF	TGCAGCATTAGCGGGGAAGGATCCAAAAACATTCAGTACTTC
NA	TRBV10-1	TRBD1	TRBJ1-1	CASSEMGQREAFF	TGCGCCAGCAGTGAGATGGGACAGCGTGAAGCTTTCTTT
NA	TRBV5-1	TRBD1	TRBJ1-2	CASSSQGALGGYTF	TGCGCCAGCAGCTCACAGGGGGCCCTGGGGGGCTACACCTTC
NA	TRBV2	TRBD1	TRBJ2-7	CASSEALRGQGTYEQYF	TGTGCCAGCAGTGAAGCGCTTCGGGGACAGGGCACCTACGAGCAGTACTTC
NA	TRBV5-1	TRBD2	TRBJ2-2	CASSSLRTSSQNGRELFF	TGCGCCAGCAGCTCCCTGAGGACTAGCTCTCAGAACGGTCGGGAGCTGTTTTTT
NA	TRBV19	NA	TRBJ1-5	CASSFLNQPQHF	TGTGCCAGTAGCTTCCTCAATCAGCCCCAGCATTTT
NA	TRBV5-4	TRBD1	TRBJ1-2	CASSLQGALASTYGYTF	TGTGCCAGCAGCTTACAGGGGGCGCTTGCCTCTACCTATGGCTACACCTTC
once	TRBV21-1	NA	TRBJ2-7	CASSTRTGGLDVGIYEQYF	TGTGCCAGCAGCACACGGACAGGGGGCCTCGATGTCGGGATTTACGAGCAGTACTTC
NA	TRBV5-1	TRBD1	TRBJ1-4	CASSLDRGTEKLFF	TGCGCCAGCAGCTTGGACAGGGGGACGGAAAAACTGTTTTTT
NA	TRBV2	NA	TRBJ1-5	CASSEAPLTSQPQHF	TGTGCCAGCAGTGAAGCCCCCTTAACGAGTCAGCCCCAGCATTTT
NA	TRBV9	TRBD1	TRBJ2-7	CASSVGQGLGYEQYF	TGTGCCAGCAGCGTAGGACAGGGGCTGGGCTACGAGCAGTACTTC
NA	TRBV10-3	NA	TRBJ1-2	CAISDITVGYTF	TGTGCCATCAGTGACATTACAGTTGGCTACACCTTC
NA	TRBV5-6	NA	TRBJ2-3	CASRKQGPHPVDTQYF	TGTGCCAGCAGAAAACAGGGCCCACACCCCGTCGATACGCAGTATTTT
NA	TRBV7-9	TRBD2	TRBJ2-3	CASSSSGGFADTQYF	TGTGCCAGCAGCTCTAGCGGGGGGTTCGCAGATACGCAGTATTTT
NA	TRBV10-3	TRBD1	TRBJ1-2	CAISESYQGDRNYGYTF	TGTGCCATCAGTGAGTCGTATCAGGGGGATAGGAACTATGGCTACACCTTC
NA	TRBV28	TRBD2	TRBJ2-7	CASSWSGEPGYEQYF	TGTGCCAGCAGTTGGAGCGGGGAGCCGGGCTACGAGCAGTACTTC
NA	TRBV18	NA	TRBJ1-3	CASSPGVGAPSGNTIYF	TGTGCCAGCTCACCAGGAGTAGGGGCGCCCTCTGGAAACACCATATATTTT
NA	TRBV29-1	TRBD1	TRBJ2-2	CSVATGTGGTGELFF	TGCAGCGTTGCTACGGGGACAGGGGGCACCGGGGAGCTGTTTTTT